One sample yielded the 14 T cell receptor beta chains listed below, sequenced in a study of graft-versus-host responses after intestinal transplantation. Their antigens remain unidentified. Profiling relied on immunoSEQ multiplex PCR, and the TCRdb table lists in-frame clones only, not all of them. Of some 35,000 clones in the sample, approximately 93% were seen once. The material was unstimulated CD4+ T cells sorted from spleen or lymph node cells, obtained before transplant. These TCRs come from a human donor who was the organ donor for an intestinal transplant.

The chain employs TRBV30 and TRBJ1-6; 7 bases align to TRBD1. Germline V CDR1 and CDR2: GTSNPN, SVGIG (reference sequence). Losses at the gene ends were 0 bases for V and 8 bases for J; bases not matched to a gene: 7. The CDR3 is 15 amino acids. The CDR3 coding sequence is TGTGCCTGGAGTGTACTCAGCCAGGGGGATTCACCCCTCCACTTT. The encoded protein is CAWSVLSQGDSPLHF. Full variable domain (outside the CDR3, taken from reference TRBV30 and TRBJ1-6): SQTIHQWPATLVQPVGSPLSLECTVEGTSNPNLYWYRQAAGRGLQLLFYSVGIGQISSEVPQNLSASRPQDRQFILSSKKLLLSDSGFYLCAWSVLSQGDSPLHFGNGTRLTVT.

V is TRBV6-5 and J is TRBJ1-6; D not resolved. Deletions cut 2 bases from V and 8 bases from J, with 10 bases between. The CDR3 totals 14 residues. Germline CDR1 and CDR2: MNHEY and SVGAGI. CDR3 residues: CASSYGQRHSPLHF. CDR3 coding DNA: TGTGCCAGCAGTTACGGGCAACGGCATTCACCCCTCCACTTT.

V and J are TRBV9 and TRBJ2-7, with no clear D. CDR1 and CDR2 from the germline V gene are SGDLS and YYNGEE. CDR3 size: 15 residues. With 0 bases removed from V and 6 bases from J, the gap between germline ends came to 16 bases. The CDR3 nucleotides read TGTGCCAGCAGCGTAGACCCAGCCTCATGGTCCGAGCAGTACTTC. Its protein product is CASSVDPASWSEQYF.

The V call is TRBV10-2, the J call TRBJ1-2; D not resolved. Trimming removed 7 bases at V and 2 bases at J, with 11 bases between. The CDR3 has 13 residues. Germline V gene data show CDR1 as WSHSY and CDR2 as SAAADI. The CDR3 spells CASTPLRNYGYTF. The CDR3 DNA follows: TGCGCCAGCACCCCACTTAGAAACTATGGCTACACCTTC.

V is TRBV25-1 and J is TRBJ1-5; 7 bases line up with TRBD1. The CDR3 sequence is 16 residues long. Unmatched junction bases numbered 7, after V lost 3 bases and J lost 2 bases. Germline V lookup: CDR1 MGHDK, CDR2 SYGVNS. The CDR3 nucleotides read TGTGCCAGCAGTGACCCCCGACAGGGTGGCAATCAGCCCCAGCATTTT. It yields the protein CASSDPRQGGNQPQHF.

V is TRBV4-1 and J is TRBJ1-4; TRBD1 matches at 9 bases. With 4 bases clipped from V and 0 bases from J, the junction kept 6 bases outside the gene matches. The CDR3 is 17 amino acids. Germline loops: CDR1 MGHRA, CDR2 YSYEKL. CDR3 bases: TGCGCCAGCAGCCCGGGACAGGGCCGGACAACTAATGAAAAACTGTTTTTT. Its protein product is CASSPGQGRTTNEKLFF.

V is TRBV11-2 and J is TRBJ1-2; D is uncertain. CDR1 is SGHAT and CDR2 is FQNNGV in the germline V gene. Trimming left V 5 bases short and J 2 bases short, with 6 bases between. The CDR3 consists of 12 residues. The CDR3 loop is CASSERNYGYTF. CDR3 coding DNA: TGTGCCAGCAGCGAAAGAAACTATGGCTACACCTTC. Full variable domain (remainder filled in from reference TRBV11-2 and TRBJ1-2): EAGVAQSPRYKIIEKRQSVAFWCNPISGHATLYWYQQILGQGPKLLIQFQNNGVVDDSQLPKDRFSAERLKGVDSTLKIQPAKLEDSAVYLCASSERNYGYTFGSGTRLTVV.

The CDR3 here is CASSWTSNTGELFF. In DNA form, the CDR3 reads TGTGCCAGCAGCTGGACTAGCAACACCGGGGAGCTGTTTTTT. The chain couples TRBV7-2 to TRBJ2-2, with 8 bases that match TRBD2. From germline, CDR1 is SGHTA and CDR2 FQGNSA. The CDR3 has 14 residues. The J segment lost 2 bases and the V segment lost 4 bases, leaving 0 bases of the junction unmatched. The variable domain in full, completed from reference TRBV7-2 and TRBJ2-2, reads GAGVSQSPSNKVTEKGKDVELRCDPISGHTALYWYRQSLGQGLEFLIYFQGNSAPDKSGLPSDRFSAERTGGSVSTLTIQRTQQEDSAVYLCASSWTSNTGELFFGEGSRLTVL.

The V gene is TRBV9, the J gene TRBJ1-3; D unclear. The V and J ends lost 3 bases and 5 bases respectively, with 9 bases between them. The CDR3 is 13 residues long. Germline CDR1 SGDLS, CDR2 YYNGEE. CDR3: CASSAEPRNTIYF. CDR3 nucleotides: TGTGCCAGCAGCGCCGAACCAAGAAACACCATATATTTT.

The V call is TRBV14, the J call TRBJ2-6; no clear D gene. The CDR3 is made up of 13 amino acids. V lost 1 base, J lost 2 bases, and 0 bases lay in between. CDR1 and CDR2 (germline): SGHDN, FVKESK. DNA for the CDR3: TGTGCCAGCAGCCAAGCTGGGGCCAACGTCCTGACTTTC. This codes for CASSQAGANVLTF.

A single count supports this clone. V gene TRBV6-5 combines with J gene TRBJ1-4; TRBD1 is a possible D gene (6 bases). Germline V gene data show CDR1 as MNHEY and CDR2 as SVGAGI. V lost 0 bases to trimming and J lost 3 bases, with 8 bases between them. This CDR3 contains 15 residues. CDR3 in DNA: TGTGCCAGCAGTTACTCGGGGGGCGCTAATGAAAAACTGTTTTTT. It codes for CASSYSGGANEKLFF.

This clone has a single count. V is TRBV19 and J is TRBJ1-3; unclear D gene. The CDR3 is 16 amino acids. The germline V and J ends were trimmed by 5 bases and 0 bases, with 14 bases remaining between them. CDR1 is LNHDA, CDR2 SQIVND, per germline (reference sequence). The DNA of the CDR3 is TGTGCCAGTAGTGCCTTAACAGCCTTCTCTGGAAACACCATATATTTT. Translated, it gives CASSALTAFSGNTIYF.

The chain recombines TRBV5-1 with TRBJ2-5; 15 bases fit TRBD2. Trimming cost V 4 bases and J 5 bases; bases outside gene matches: 6. CDR1 is SGHRS and CDR2 is YFSETQ in the germline V gene. This CDR3 spans 16 amino acids. CDR3 loop: CASSAGLAGGLETQYF. CDR3 coding DNA: TGCGCCAGCAGCGCAGGACTAGCGGGGGGGCTTGAGACCCAGTACTTC.

V gene TRBV7-3 combines with J gene TRBJ1-1; possibly TRBD1 for D (6 bases). The length of the CDR3 is 15 residues. With 3 bases removed from V and 7 bases from J, the gap between germline ends came to 18 bases. Germline V gives CDR1 SGHTA, CDR2 FQGTGA. CDR3 bases: TGTGCCAGCAGCTTTGGGGGCTCGGGTGGGGGTGAAGCTTTCTTT. Translating gives CASSFGGSGGGEAFF.